This TCR beta chain derives from a study of shared clonotypes between healthy human individuals (dated by TCRdb to between 2020 and 2021). For the wider study: The cohort included a few men and a couple of women between 18 and 49 years of age. For each donor, CD4 naive and CD4 memory were each run on three plates, CD8 naive on two plates, and CD8 memory on one plate. To estimate repertoire size and how much clonotypes are shared between individuals, the study performed deep sequencing of blood TCR repertoires from about five healthy adults. Different laboratories and diverse techniques were used to prepare libraries and sequence TCR repertoires, to increase sequencing depth and limit assay-specific biases. Leukapheresis yielded between about 0.94 and 10 billion PBMCs per donor. Findings and caveats that apply to the study as a whole: Compared with non-shared clonotypes, clonotypes shared by all four sorted-subset donors had higher generation probabilities. Sampling was restricted to blood, and TCR repertoires in tissue are likely to differ from TCR repertoires in blood. The genetic and exposure-history diversity represented was limited by the small number of donors. About 4.5% of naive CD4, 3.5% of naive CD8, approximately 2% of memory CD4, and 0.4% of memory CD8 clonotypes were shared across four donors. Estimated clonotype richness was generally larger for naive than for memory subsets. Rarefaction of sorted-subset datasets indicated incomplete sequencing despite the large sequencing depth. Pairwise subsampling led to the expectation that sequencing depth would affect the degree of clonotype sharing among donors.

In the case of this clone: Its antigen is not yet known. Base-call qualities are not available, and no considerably larger clone is one nucleotide away. This sample also contains other DNA sequences that code for the same CDR3.

For the CD8 naive samples, CD45RO-negative cells were positively selected for CCR7, yielding a CD45RA+CCR7+ population from which TemRA cells were excluded. Healthy HIV-negative adults with no recently reported acute infections or vaccinations were included as donors. Every donor was a Caucasian adult living in Nashville, Tennessee, USA. After blood collection by leukapheresis, PBMCs were isolated using Ficoll-Histopaque density gradient centrifugation and then cryopreserved in the vapor phase of liquid nitrogen. Analytical flow cytometry was used to check the purity and quantity of every magnetically sorted T cell population. From each sorted fraction, genomic DNA was isolated and quantified by UV absorbance on a Nanodrop 2000c. CDR1 is given as SQVTM and CDR2 as ANQGSEA, both from the germline V gene. From the cysteine up to the phenylalanine, the CDR3 has a length of 14 residues. Of the read, only the CDR3 DNA is kept; its 42 bases are in frame from base 1. At the junction V is shortened by 2 bases and J by 0 bases; bases outside the gene matches: 0.

TCR CDR3 regions were amplified from genomic DNA by multiplex PCR using the deep immunoSEQ assay. Extracted genomic DNA from each cell subset was spread evenly across all wells of several immunoSEQ 96-well plates, with each plate serving as a replicate. Each replicate PCR for sorted subsets received about 0.2 ug genomic DNA, equal to 30,000 or so T cell genomes. Purified libraries were measured with a Qubit 3.0 fluorometer, size-checked on a Bioanalyzer 2100, and measured again with the KAPA Library Quantification kit. Each immunoSEQ 96-well plate was sequenced on its own single-read 150-cycle Illumina NextSeq 550 flow cell. As for how the authors treated the data: Because the immunoSEQ output held only junctional sequences and lacked quality scores, the filtering could not match the filtering applied to full-length reads. Sequences were annotated with PyIR, a Python wrapper for IgBLAST v1.9, and V/J genes and CDR3 were assigned using IMGT germline references. Reads were filtered out if the reads had weak V/J assignments (E-value above 1e-6), no CDR3, stop codons, out-of-frame junctions, or ambiguous translated residues. V3J clonotypes were defined by identical inferred V gene, J gene, and CDR3 amino acid sequence. The percentage overlap between two repertoires was calculated by dividing the number of shared unique clonotypes by the size of the smaller repertoire. Richness of each repertoire was evaluated using RTK rarefaction, the Chao1 estimator, and Recon v2.1 estimates of unobserved clonotypes. Generation probabilities for all TCRbeta clonotypes obtained by the gDNA method from a handful of donors were computed using OLGA. TCRdb stores this immuneACCESS table with in-frame sequences only. Part of the clones is absent; in the studies checked, under half of the shortfall reflects unresolved V genes, and no reason is known for the rest. V and J calls plus clone size are reproduced from that table; the DNA served to infer D and trimming. The sample includes around 2,000,000 clones, with less than 95% observed a single time. The ten largest clones add up to approximately 1.2% of the sample.

The rearranged chain carries TRBV29-1 and TRBJ2-2, with TRBD1 identical over 7 junction bases. The specimen sequenced was naive CD8+ T cells sorted from blood. The cell subset or site label of this sample denotes: CD45RA+CCR7+. This TCR derives from a man younger than 35 in good health. The DNA is TGCAGCGTTGAAACAGGGGCGAACACCGGGGAGCTGTTTTTT. The encoded protein is CSVETGANTGELFF.